What follows are 9 T cell receptor beta chains derived from one specimen sequenced in a study of blood T cells in healthy people across ages. Using a J-beta primer mix together with a sample-barcoded 5' primer, a second PCR was run for about 7 to 12 cycles. TCRdb recomputed calls from the 5' RACE reads with MiXCR, one row per CDR3 protein. Of some 1.7 million distinct CDR3 sequences detected, 28% appear once; the ten largest clones hold 7.7%. Sequenced sample: blood. The receptor source for this set is a woman aged 25 to 45 in good health.

Details on this clonotype: With a much larger clone just one base away, this may be a read error. The V call is TRBV5-1, the J call TRBJ2-5; D could derive from TRBD1 or TRBD2 (5 bases each). The J call could be wrong; TRBJ2-1 is a better fit for the DNA end. CDR1 and CDR2 from the germline V gene are SGHRS and YFSETQ. The CDR3 has 14 amino acids. This chain's CDR3 is CASSLGGIEETQFF. DNA for the CDR3: TGCGCCAGCAGCTTGGGGGGGATAGAAGAGACCCAGTTCTTC.

This clonotype appeared many times. The V gene is TRBV5-1, the J gene TRBJ2-7, with 7 bases that match TRBD2. Unmatched junction bases numbered 1, after V lost 1 base and J lost 0 bases. The V gene's germline CDR1 is SGHRS and CDR2 YFSETQ. The CDR3 extends over 14 amino acids. The CDR3 DNA reads TGCGCCAGCAGCTTGAGCGGGGCCTCCTACGAGCAGTACTTC. It specifies CASSLSGASYEQYF.

In this sample, this clonotype turned up a few times. A junction end diverges from the germline sequence, so it may reflect a read error. The chain employs TRBV7-2 and TRBJ1-2; D gene unclear. CDR3 length: 11 amino acids. Germline CDR1 and CDR2: SGHTA and FQGNSA. CDR3 sequence (DNA): TGTGCCAGCAGCCGGGGAAATGGCCACACCTTC. Amino acids: CASSRGNGHTF.

In this sample, this clonotype turned up a few times. V gene TRBV7-2 combines with J gene TRBJ1-1; possible D gene TRBD1, 5 bases. Germline CDR1 SGHTA, CDR2 FQGNSA. Trimming left V 5 bases short and J 2 bases short, with 12 bases between. The CDR3 is 14 residues long. CDR3 loop: CASSPHGGNTEAFF. The CDR3 coding sequence is TGTGCCAGCAGCCCCCATGGGGGAAACACTGAAGCTTTCTTT.

This chain links TRBV6-1 with TRBJ2-1, with 7 bases lining up with TRBD2. The CDR3 runs to 17 residues. From germline, CDR1 is MNHNS and CDR2 SASEGT. V trimming: 0 bases; J trimming: 3 bases; junction bases outside the gene matches: 8. The CDR3 DNA reads TGTGCCAGCAGTGAAGCGATAGGGACTACTAACTACAATGAGCAGTTCTTC. Translated, it gives CASSEAIGTTNYNEQFF.

The rearrangement links TRBV2 to TRBJ1-4; D is possibly TRBD1 (5 bases). The germline CDR1 and CDR2 sequences are SNHLY and FYNNEI. Trimming removed 0 bases from V and 2 bases from J, with 7 bases in between. The CDR3 loop spans 15 amino acids. CDR3 protein: CASSEAEGTNEKLFF. CDR3 bases: TGTGCCAGCAGTGAAGCGGAGGGGACTAATGAAAAACTGTTTTTT.

The chain combines TRBV27 with TRBJ2-1; D perhaps matches TRBD1 (7 bases). V lost 5 bases, J lost 10 bases, and 24 bases lay in between. The V gene's germline CDR1 is MNHEY and CDR2 SMNVEV (reference sequence). The CDR3 consists of 16 residues. CDR3 nucleotides: TGTGCCAGCAGTGGCCGAGGGGGCCCCTCAGGGAGGGAGCAGTTCTTC. It encodes CASSGRGGPSGREQFF.

This clonotype turned up a few times. The chain is built from TRBV20-1 and TRBJ2-5; D not certain. The CDR3 is 13 residues long. Germline V gene data show CDR1 as DFQATT and CDR2 as SNEGSKA (reference sequence). V lost 0 bases, J lost 0 bases, and 5 bases lay in between. CDR3: CSARDHDQETQYF. CDR3 in DNA: TGCAGTGCTAGAGATCACGACCAAGAGACCCAGTACTTC.

The CDR3 region has the DNA TGTGCCAGCAGCTCCAACAGGGAGAACAGTGAAGATACGCAGTATTTT. Amino acids: CASSSNRENSEDTQYF. The chain has TRBV13 and TRBJ2-3; a possible D gene is TRBD1 (6 bases). Trimming cost V 4 bases and J 5 bases, with 19 bases left between them. The CDR3 spans 16 residues. Germline V gene lookup returns CDR1 PRHDT and CDR2 FYEKMQ (reference sequence).